A selection of T cell receptor beta chains follows, all from one sample in a study of glioma-infiltrating T cells after dendritic cell vaccination. Repertoires were generated with immunoSEQ multiplex PCR, while TCRdb's copy carries only in-frame clones and drops some. The table has 55,000 to 75,000 clones, 65% to 90% seen once. This specimen consisted of blood, obtained before dendritic cell vaccination. The receptors shown here come from a human donor with glioblastoma. The CDR3 runs from the conserved cysteine through the conserved F or W.

TRBV19 CASTQTEYNEQFF
TRBV5-4 CASSPDRSPEAFF
TRBV5-1 CASSLAERGAITGELFF
TRBV14 CASSVRQGREAFF
TRBV5-1 CASSLTGMNTEAFF
TRBV7-8 CASSLSSGGAVSYNEQFF
TRBV6-5 CASSPTGINEKLFF
TRBV18 CASSETAVNTEAFF
TRBV5-1 CASSLNPDNQPQHF
TRBV7-2 CASSFGRSSTDTQYF